The source of this TCR beta chain is a study of shared clonotypes between healthy human individuals. On the study more broadly: CD8 memory received one plate per donor, CD8 naive two, CD4 memory three and CD4 naive three.

J was trimmed by 3 bases and V by 2 bases; bases with no gene match: 3. CDR1 is SGHTA and CDR2 is FQGNSA in the germline V gene. This CDR3 is 14 amino acids long. Comment on this clone: Its antigen remains unidentified.

Donors were Caucasian adults residing in Nashville, Tennessee, USA. Study-wide results and limits: Relative to clonotypes present in all four donors, those not shared had lower generation probabilities.

TCRdb's table, derived via immunoSEQ multiplex PCR, lists solely in-frame clones and lacks some. The sample lists approximately 2.1 million clones, more than 85% occurring once. The V gene is TRBV7-2, the J gene TRBJ2-7; 8 bases are shared with TRBD2. The clonotype comes from a man younger than 35 in good health. Some clones in this sample may be carry-over from other donors' samples. Specimen: naive CD4+ T cells from PBMCs. Subset described: CD45RA+ positively selected. The CDR3: CASSLMAGGYEQYF. CDR3 nucleotides: TGTGCCAGCAGCTTAATGGCGGGAGGCTACGAGCAGTACTTC.